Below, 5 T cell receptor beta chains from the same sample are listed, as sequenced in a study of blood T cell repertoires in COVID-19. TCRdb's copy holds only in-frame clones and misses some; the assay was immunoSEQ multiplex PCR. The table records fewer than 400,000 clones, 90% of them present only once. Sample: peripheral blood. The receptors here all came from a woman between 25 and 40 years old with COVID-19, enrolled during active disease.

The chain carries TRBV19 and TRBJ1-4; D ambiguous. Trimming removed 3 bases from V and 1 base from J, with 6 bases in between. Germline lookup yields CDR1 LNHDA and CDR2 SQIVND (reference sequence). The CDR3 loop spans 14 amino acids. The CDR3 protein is CASSIGRTNEKLFF. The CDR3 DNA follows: TGTGCCAGTAGTATCGGGAGAACTAATGAAAAACTGTTTTTT.

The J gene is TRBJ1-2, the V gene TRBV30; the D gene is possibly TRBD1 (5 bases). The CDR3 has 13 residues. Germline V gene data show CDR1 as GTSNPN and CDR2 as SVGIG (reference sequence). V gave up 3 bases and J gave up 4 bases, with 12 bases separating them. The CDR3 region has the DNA TGTGCCTGGAGGTTAAAAGGGGTCTATGGCTACACCTTC. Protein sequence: CAWRLKGVYGYTF.

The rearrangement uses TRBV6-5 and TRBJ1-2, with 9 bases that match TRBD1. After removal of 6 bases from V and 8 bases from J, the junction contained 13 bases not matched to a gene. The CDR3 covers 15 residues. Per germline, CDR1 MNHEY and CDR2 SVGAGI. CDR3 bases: TGTGCCAGCAGCCCAAGTCCCGGGACAGGGTTCGGCTACACCTTC. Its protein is CASSPSPGTGFGYTF.

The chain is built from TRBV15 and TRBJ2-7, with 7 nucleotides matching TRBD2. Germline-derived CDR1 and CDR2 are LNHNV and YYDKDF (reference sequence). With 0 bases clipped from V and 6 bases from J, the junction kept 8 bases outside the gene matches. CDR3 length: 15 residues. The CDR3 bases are TGTGCCACCAGCAGAGATGGCGGACTAGAAATCGAGCAGTACTTC. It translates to CATSRDGGLEIEQYF.

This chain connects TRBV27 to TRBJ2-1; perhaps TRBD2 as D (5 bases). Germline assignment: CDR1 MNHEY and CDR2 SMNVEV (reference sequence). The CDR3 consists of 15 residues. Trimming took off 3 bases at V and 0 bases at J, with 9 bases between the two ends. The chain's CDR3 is CASSLGGGSYNEQFF. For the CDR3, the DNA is TGTGCCAGCAGTTTGGGCGGAGGCTCCTACAATGAGCAGTTCTTC.